The sequence of this T cell receptor (beta chain) was determined in a study of OX40 agonist ivuxolimab in advanced cancers. Germline V gene sequence: CDR1 SGHRS, CDR2 YFSETQ. The length of the CDR3 is 15 residues. The junction had 4 bases not matched to a gene; V was cut back by 1 base and J by 2 bases. Collection of blood occurred at baseline, at cycle 4 day 1, and at cycle 7 day 1. Sequencing used immunoSEQ multiplex PCR; TCRdb keeps in-frame clones, though not all of them. Counted here are 75,000 to 95,000 clones, about 91% occurring once; the ten biggest clones make up about 2.3%. The study, taken as a whole, reports: Still undetermined is the antigen specificity of the expanded peripheral T cells.

About this clone: The antigen is undetermined.

The rearrangement joins TRBV5-1 to TRBJ2-7, with TRBD2 matching 9 bases. Sequenced material: CD4+ or CD8+ T cells sorted from blood, taken in a trial of the OX40 agonist ivuxolimab. The TCR was taken from an adult with an advanced solid tumor such as melanoma, head and neck, liver or kidney cancer. The CDR3 coding sequence is TGCGCCAGCAGCTTGAGTACTAGCGGGCCCTACGAGCAGTACTTC. This encodes CASSLSTSGPYEQYF.